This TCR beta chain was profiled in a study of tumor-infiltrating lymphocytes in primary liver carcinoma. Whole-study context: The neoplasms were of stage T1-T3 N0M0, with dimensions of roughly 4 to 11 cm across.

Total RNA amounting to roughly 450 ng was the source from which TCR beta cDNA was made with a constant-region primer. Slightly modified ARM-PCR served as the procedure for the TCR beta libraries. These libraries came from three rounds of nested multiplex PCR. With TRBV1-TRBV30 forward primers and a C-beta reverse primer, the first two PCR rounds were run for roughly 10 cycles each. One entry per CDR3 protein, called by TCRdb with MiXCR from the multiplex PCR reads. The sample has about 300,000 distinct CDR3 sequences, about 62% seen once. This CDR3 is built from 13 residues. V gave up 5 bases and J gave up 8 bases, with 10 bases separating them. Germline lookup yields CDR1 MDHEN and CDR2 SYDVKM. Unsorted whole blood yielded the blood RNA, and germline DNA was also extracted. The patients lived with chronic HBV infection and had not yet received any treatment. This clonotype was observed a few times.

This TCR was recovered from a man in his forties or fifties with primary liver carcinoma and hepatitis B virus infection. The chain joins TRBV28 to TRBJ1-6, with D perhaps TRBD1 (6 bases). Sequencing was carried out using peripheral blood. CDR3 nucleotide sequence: TGTGCCAGCAGTCCGGACAGTTATTCACCCCTCCACTTT. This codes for CASSPDSYSPLHF.